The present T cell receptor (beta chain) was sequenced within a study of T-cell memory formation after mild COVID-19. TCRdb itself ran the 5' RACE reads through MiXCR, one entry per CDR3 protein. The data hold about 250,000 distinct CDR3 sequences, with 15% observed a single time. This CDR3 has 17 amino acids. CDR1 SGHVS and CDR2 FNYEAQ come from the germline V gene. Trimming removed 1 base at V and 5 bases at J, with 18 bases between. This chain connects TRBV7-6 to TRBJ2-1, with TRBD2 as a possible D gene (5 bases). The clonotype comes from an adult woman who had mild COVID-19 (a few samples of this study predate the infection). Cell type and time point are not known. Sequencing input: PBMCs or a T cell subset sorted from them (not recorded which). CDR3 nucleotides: TGTGCCAGCAGCTTAGTTTCATTGTTTTCGGGAAACAATGAGCAGTTCTTC. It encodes CASSLVSLFSGNNEQFF.